The next 13 T cell receptor beta chains were all read from a single sample in a study of cytomegalovirus exposure and HLA in healthy donors. PCR primers comprised 60 Vbeta and 13 Jbeta primers. Measured with immunoSEQ multiplex PCR; TCRdb has only the in-frame clones, and not every one. The table includes approximately 120,000 clones, more than 75% detected once. Sequencing was carried out using PBMCs. These receptors all stem from a woman in her sixties or seventies in good health and CMV-seropositive.

V and J are TRBV19 and TRBJ1-5; no clear D gene. Germline V gene data show CDR1 as LNHDA and CDR2 as SQIVND (reference sequence). V gave up 9 bases and J gave up 0 bases, with 15 bases separating them. The CDR3 sequence is 15 residues long. The CDR3 spells CARISMEVSNQPQHF. The CDR3 DNA is TGTGCCAGGATCTCTATGGAGGTTAGCAATCAGCCCCAGCATTTT.

The rearrangement joins TRBV2 to TRBJ1-2; the match to TRBD1 covers 12 bases. The CDR3 totals 14 residues. Trimming at V came to 6 bases and at J to 7 bases, leaving 6 bases not matched to a gene. CDR1 is SNHLY and CDR2 is FYNNEI in the germline V gene. For the CDR3, the DNA is TGTGCCAGCAGAGGGACAGGGGGCGAGGGTGGCTACACCTTC. Translation gives CASRGTGGEGGYTF.

This chain links TRBV18 with TRBJ1-1, with TRBD1 matching 9 bases. Germline loops: CDR1 KGHSH, CDR2 LQKENI. The CDR3 extends over 16 amino acids. Trimming removed 2 bases from V and 4 bases from J; junction bases left unmatched: 8. The CDR3, as DNA: TGTGCCAGCTCACCATTCTTCGCGGGACAGGGCACTGAAGCTTTCTTT. Amino acids: CASSPFFAGQGTEAFF.

The chain is built from TRBV4-3 and TRBJ2-3; D is possibly TRBD2 (6 bases). This CDR3 has 17 residues. V lost 0 bases and J lost 0, with 13 bases in between. Germline lookup yields CDR1 LGHNA and CDR2 YSLEER. The CDR3 spells CASSQDRRGASTDTQYF. CDR3 nucleotides: TGCGCCAGCAGCCAAGACCGCCGCGGGGCTAGCACAGATACGCAGTATTTT.

CDR3 amino acids: CASSQDLRNTIYF. For the CDR3, the DNA is TGTGCCAGTAGTCAGGATCTCAGAAACACCATATATTTT. The genes are TRBV19 and TRBJ1-3; D not resolved. Germline assignment: CDR1 LNHDA and CDR2 SQIVND (reference sequence). This CDR3 is 13 amino acids long. V lost 5 bases, J lost 5 bases, and 10 bases lay in between.

Remarks on this clone: One end of the junction does not line up with germline, which may come from a read error. This CDR3 is also generated by other DNA sequences in the sample. V is TRBV27 and J is TRBJ1-2; the D is unclear. The CDR3 is 14 amino acids. Per the germline V gene, CDR1 is MNHEY and CDR2 is SMNVEV (reference sequence). For the CDR3, the DNA is TGTGCCAGCAGTTTGTCCGGAGCAAACTACGGCTACACCTTC. Translating it yields CASSLSGANYGYTF.

V is TRBV10-3 and J is TRBJ1-2; no reliable D call. The CDR3 covers 17 residues. The germline gives CDR1 ENHRY, CDR2 SYGVKD. Between the trimmed V and J ends, which lost 2 bases and 4 bases, there was a span of 20 bases. For the CDR3, the DNA is TGTGCCATCAGTGAGCAAAGAGAACGACGTCGAGGCTATGGCTACACCTTC. Encoded protein: CAISEQRERRRGYGYTF.

A note on this clone: Distinct nucleotide sequences in the sample also encode this CDR3. The rearrangement uses TRBV30 and TRBJ1-5, with no clear D. Germline CDR1 GTSNPN, CDR2 SVGIG (reference sequence). The CDR3 totals 13 residues. V dropped 0 bases and J dropped 1 base, with 4 bases sitting between them. The CDR3 sequence: CAWSVQSNQPQHF. CDR3 nucleotides: TGTGCCTGGAGTGTACAGAGCAATCAGCCCCAGCATTTT.

The gene calls are TRBV7-2 and TRBJ2-1; 11 bases fit TRBD1. Germline values: CDR1 SGHTA, CDR2 FQGNSA. CDR3 size: 15 residues. V lost 3 bases, J lost 6 bases, and 4 bases stayed unmatched. CDR3 DNA sequence: TGTGCCAGCAGCTTTGGACAGGGGGCTAGCAATGAGCAGTTCTTC. The encoded protein is CASSFGQGASNEQFF.

The rearrangement joins TRBV5-1 to TRBJ2-3; 9 bases are shared with TRBD1. Losses at the gene ends were 4 bases for V and 6 bases for J; bases not matched to a gene: 9. The germline CDR1 and CDR2 sequences are SGHRS and YFSETQ. The CDR3 totals 15 residues. The CDR3 DNA reads as TGCGCCAGCAGCAGAACACAGGGGGCTAGTGATACGCAGTATTTT. This gives the protein CASSRTQGASDTQYF.

This chain joins TRBV6-6 and TRBJ2-3, with 10 nucleotides matching TRBD1. The CDR3 runs to 15 residues. The germline V gene encodes CDR1 MNHNY and CDR2 SVGAGI (reference sequence). The V gene end was trimmed by 5 bases and the J gene end by 3 bases; junction bases not matched to a gene: 5. CDR3 protein: CASSRQGARTDTQYF. CDR3 sequence (DNA): TGTGCCAGCAGTCGACAGGGGGCGCGTACAGATACGCAGTATTTT.

The CDR3 DNA is TGTGCCAGCAGCTCCGGGACTAGCGGCCAAGAGACCCAGTACTTC. It is translated as CASSSGTSGQETQYF. The rearrangement uses TRBV4-2 and TRBJ2-5, with 11 bases that match TRBD2. Germline CDR1 LGHNA, CDR2 YNFKEQ. Trimming took 5 bases from V and 1 from J; bases not matched to a gene: 3. CDR3 length: 15 amino acids.

The chain recombines TRBV18 with TRBJ1-2; 7 bases are a match to TRBD1. This CDR3 has 14 amino acids. V was pared by 3 bases and J by 2 bases, with 3 bases of the junction left unmatched. Germline-derived CDR1 and CDR2 are KGHSH and LQKENI. The CDR3 region has the DNA TGTGCCAGCTCACCCGAACAGGGGAACTATGGCTACACCTTC. It encodes CASSPEQGNYGYTF.